Listed here are 17 T cell receptor beta chains from one sample, sequenced in a study of cytomegalovirus exposure and HLA in healthy donors. 60 Vbeta and 13 Jbeta primers were used in PCR. Assay: immunoSEQ multiplex PCR; the TCRdb copy retains only in-frame clones and omits some. Seen here are about 190,000 clones, about 80% observed once, and the top ten hold around 1%. The sample taken for sequencing was PBMCs. These TCRs come from a woman between 35 and 50 years old in good health and CMV-seronegative.

The chain uses TRBV2 and TRBJ1-2; maybe TRBD1 (6 bases). Deletions cut 1 base from V and 7 bases from J, with 13 bases between. Germline CDR1 is SNHLY and CDR2 is FYNNEI. This CDR3 has 14 amino acids. CDR3: CASSEGQGIGGYTF. CDR3 nucleotide sequence: TGTGCCAGCAGTGAAGGCCAGGGGATCGGTGGCTACACCTTC.

The CDR3 reads CAWGPMTGENYGYTF. Written as DNA, the CDR3 is TGTGCCTGGGGACCCATGACAGGGGAAAACTATGGCTACACCTTC. The chain combines TRBV30 with TRBJ1-2; 8 bases agree with TRBD1. Germline loops: CDR1 GTSNPN, CDR2 SVGIG (reference sequence). The CDR3 extends over 15 amino acids. Germline trimming cut 5 bases from V and 2 bases from J; bases unmatched to any gene: 10.

The V and J genes are TRBV7-9 and TRBJ1-4; TRBD1 matches 9 bases. This CDR3 has 18 residues. With 5 bases clipped from V and 2 bases from J, the junction kept 12 bases outside the gene matches. Germline V lookup: CDR1 SEHNR, CDR2 FQNEAQ (reference sequence). The DNA of the CDR3 is TGTGCCAGCAGCCTCCAGGGACAGGGAGGGTCTACTAATGAAAAACTGTTTTTT. Protein sequence: CASSLQGQGGSTNEKLFF.

This clone was found a few times. V and J are TRBV4-3 and TRBJ1-1, with D unresolved. Trimming shortened V by 4 bases and J by 0 bases, and 6 bases separated the two germline ends. This CDR3 has 13 residues. The germline V gene encodes CDR1 LGHNA and CDR2 YSLEER. This chain's CDR3 is CASSPSVNTEAFF. DNA for the CDR3: TGCGCCAGCAGCCCCAGCGTGAACACTGAAGCTTTCTTT.

The gene calls are TRBV21-1 and TRBJ2-7; the DNA was not used to check the table's D call, TRBD2. TRBV21-1 corresponds to a pseudogene. The CDR3 length is 13 residues. In DNA form, the CDR3 reads TGTGCCGGCCGAGAGCGGGTCTCCTACGAGCAGTACTTC. This encodes CAGRERVSYEQYF.

The rearrangement joins TRBV7-2 to TRBJ1-2; D is unclear. The length of the CDR3 is 13 residues. Deletions cut 1 base from V and 6 bases from J, with 9 bases between. Germline CDR1 is SGHTA and CDR2 is FQGNSA. The CDR3 coding sequence is TGTGCCAGCAGCTTAGAACAGTGGCATGGCTACACCTTC. Its protein is CASSLEQWHGYTF.

The rearrangement uses TRBV6-1 and TRBJ1-2; no reliable D call. The CDR3 loop spans 15 amino acids. V dropped 10 bases and J dropped 1 base, with 19 bases sitting between them. In germline, CDR1 is MNHNS, CDR2 SASEGT. CDR3 residues: CATKRRAGDNYGYTF. The CDR3 DNA reads as TGTGCCACCAAAAGGAGGGCCGGAGATAACTATGGCTACACCTTC.

This chain uses TRBV12-5 with TRBJ2-2; 11 positions agree with TRBD1. The CDR3 contains 23 residues. The germline CDR1 and CDR2 sequences are LGHNT and FRNRAP. The V and J ends lost 3 bases and 0 bases, in that order; junction bases with no gene match: 21. For the CDR3, the DNA is TGTGCTAGTGGTTTCCTTCCCACCTACCCGGGACAGGGGGTTTTGACGAACACCGGGGAGCTGTTTTTT. Protein product: CASGFLPTYPGQGVLTNTGELFF.

The rearrangement uses TRBV19 and TRBJ1-1; possibly TRBD1 for D (5 bases). CDR1 is LNHDA and CDR2 is SQIVND in the germline V gene (reference sequence). Trimming took off 7 bases at V and 1 base at J, with 16 bases between the two ends. This CDR3 region has 15 residues. This CDR3 reads CASKWAGYGNTEAFF. DNA of the CDR3: TGTGCCAGTAAATGGGCAGGGTACGGGAACACTGAAGCTTTCTTT. The full variable domain, completed using reference TRBV19 and TRBJ1-1, is DGGITQSPKYLFRKEGQNVTLSCEQNLNHDAMYWYRQDPGQGLRLIYYSQIVNDFQKGDIAEGYSVSREKKESFPLTVTSAQKNPTAFYLCASKWAGYGNTEAFFGQGTRLTVV.

The chain is built from TRBV10-3 and TRBJ2-2; 9 bases align to TRBD1. The CDR3 is 15 amino acids. The junction had 1 base not matched to a gene; V was cut back by 0 bases and J by 5 bases. Germline-derived CDR1 and CDR2 are ENHRY and SYGVKD. The CDR3 sequence: CAISESTGGTGELFF. The CDR3 DNA reads as TGTGCCATCAGTGAGTCGACAGGGGGAACCGGGGAGCTGTTTTTT.

This chain joins TRBV7-2 and TRBJ1-2, with D perhaps TRBD1 (6 bases). The CDR3 totals 12 residues. Germline CDR1 SGHTA, CDR2 FQGNSA. Between the trimmed V and J ends, which lost 8 bases and 7 bases, there was a span of 14 bases. The CDR3 DNA reads TGTGCCAGCCAACCAGGGGTGGGTGGCTACACCTTC. Translating gives CASQPGVGGYTF.

Notes on this clone: This sample also contains other DNA sequences that code for the same CDR3. The chain recombines TRBV7-2 with TRBJ1-5, with 10 bases fitting TRBD1. J was trimmed by 7 bases and V by 3 bases; bases with no gene match: 3. The CDR3 consists of 14 residues. Germline values: CDR1 SGHTA, CDR2 FQGNSA. For the CDR3, the DNA is TGTGCCAGCAGCTTGGGACAGGGGTACCAGCCCCAGCATTTT. Protein: CASSLGQGYQPQHF.

This chain uses TRBV6-1 with TRBJ2-3; 11 bases align to TRBD2. CDR1 and CDR2 from the germline V gene are MNHNS and SASEGT. V dropped 7 bases and J dropped 4; count of bases not matched to a gene: 4. This CDR3 region has 14 residues. CDR3 region: CASNLLAGADTQYF. The CDR3 coding sequence is TGTGCCAGCAATTTACTAGCGGGGGCAGATACGCAGTATTTT.

As DNA, the CDR3 is TGCGCCAGCAGCTTGAACAGGGAGAACACTGAAGCTTTCTTT. Translated, it gives CASSLNRENTEAFF. The V gene is TRBV5-1, the J gene TRBJ1-1; tentative D call: TRBD1 (6 bases). CDR1 and CDR2 (germline): SGHRS, YFSETQ. Trimming shortened V by 1 base and J by 1 base, and 8 bases separated the two germline ends. The CDR3 has 14 residues.

The chain links TRBV7-3 to TRBJ1-3, with D perhaps TRBD1 (5 bases). This CDR3 contains 14 residues. From germline, CDR1 is SGHTA and CDR2 FQGTGA. V lost 4 bases and J lost 1, with 8 bases in between. The CDR3 sequence: CASSSGLSGNTIYF. CDR3 DNA: TGTGCCAGCAGCTCGGGACTATCTGGAAACACCATATATTTT.

This clone was recorded once. The gene calls are TRBV5-1 and TRBJ2-3; D may be TRBD2 (5 bases). V was trimmed by 4 bases and J by 1 base, leaving 10 bases between them. Germline V gene lookup returns CDR1 SGHRS and CDR2 YFSETQ. The CDR3 extends over 14 amino acids. CDR3 bases: TGCGCCAGCAGCGGAGGCCGGGGCACAGATACGCAGTATTTT. Translated: CASSGGRGTDTQYF.

V usage is TRBV5-6 and J usage is TRBJ1-2; D remains unclear. The length of the CDR3 is 16 residues. Germline V gene sequence: CDR1 SGHDT, CDR2 YYEEEE. Trimming removed 4 bases at V and 2 bases at J, with 18 bases between. The CDR3 bases are TGTGCCAGCAGCGCAGCAAAAGATCAGGAAAACTATGGCTACACCTTC. The encoded protein is CASSAAKDQENYGYTF.